Following are 28 T cell receptor beta chains from one sample sequenced in a study of OX40 agonist ivuxolimab in advanced cancers. Produced via immunoSEQ multiplex PCR; TCRdb's table is partial and in-frame only. The top ten hold about 0.45% of the sample, which has approximately 70,000 clones, 92% seen once. The sequences come from CD4+ or CD8+ T cells sorted from blood, collected in a trial of the OX40 agonist ivuxolimab. These receptors were collected from an adult with an advanced solid tumor such as melanoma, head and neck, liver or kidney cancer.

Of note for this clone: The sample carries other DNA sequences with the same CDR3. For the CDR3, the DNA is TGTGCCAGCGGCCGACTAGCGGGAGGGGGTTACGAGCAGTACTTC. Translated: CASGRLAGGGYEQYF. J is TRBJ2-7 and V is TRBV2; 14 bases are shared with TRBD2. CDR1 is SNHLY and CDR2 is FYNNEI in the germline V gene. The CDR3 has 15 residues. Trimming removed 8 bases from V and 4 bases from J; junction bases left unmatched: 7. Combining the CDR3 with reference TRBV2 and TRBJ2-7 gives the whole variable domain EPEVTQTPSHQVTQMGQEVILRCVPISNHLYFYWYRQILGQKVEFLVSFYNNEISEKSEIFDDQFSVERPDGSNFTLKIRSTKLEDSAMYFCASGRLAGGGYEQYFGPGTRLTVT.

This chain joins TRBV7-2 and TRBJ2-1, with D possibly matching TRBD1 (6 bases). V was trimmed by 6 bases and J by 3 bases, leaving 15 bases between them. Germline V gene data show CDR1 as SGHTA and CDR2 as FQGNSA. The CDR3 has 15 amino acids. In DNA form, the CDR3 reads TGTGCCAGCAGTTACGTTACAGGGTACTACAATGAGCAGTTCTTC. This gives the protein CASSYVTGYYNEQFF.

The chain recombines TRBV18 with TRBJ2-3; 7 nucleotides agree with TRBD1. V trimming: 0 bases; J trimming: 1 base; junction bases outside the gene matches: 13. This CDR3 has 19 residues. In germline, CDR1 is KGHSH, CDR2 LQKENI. CDR3 protein: CASSPPTPDRAGGTDTQYF. CDR3 DNA sequence: TGTGCCAGCTCACCACCAACCCCCGACAGGGCAGGGGGCACAGATACGCAGTATTTT. Full variable domain (remainder filled in from reference TRBV18 and TRBJ2-3): NAGVMQNPRHLVRRRGQEARLRCSPMKGHSHVYWYRQLPEEGLKFMVYLQKENIIDESGMPKERFSAEFPKEGPSILRIQQVVRGDSAAYFCASSPPTPDRAGGTDTQYFGPGTRLTVL.

V and J are TRBV15 and TRBJ2-7; 9 bases map to TRBD1. CDR3 length equals 15 residues. Germline-derived CDR1 and CDR2 are LNHNV and YYDKDF (reference sequence). J lost 5 bases, V lost 0 bases, and 5 bases had no gene match. CDR3 loop: CATSRDQRQGDEQYF. As DNA, the CDR3 is TGTGCCACCAGCAGAGATCAGAGACAGGGGGACGAGCAGTACTTC.

This clone was detected only once. The chain has TRBV19 and TRBJ2-1, with 10 bases fitting TRBD2. The trim removed 10 bases at V and 6 bases at J, leaving 12 bases unmatched. The germline gives CDR1 LNHDA, CDR2 SQIVND (reference sequence). The CDR3 totals 15 residues. Here the CDR3 reads CATQDGASGSNEQFF. DNA of the CDR3: TGTGCCACCCAGGACGGGGCTAGCGGGAGCAATGAGCAGTTCTTC.

The V call is TRBV7-8, the J call TRBJ2-1; 8 bases map to TRBD2. Trimming at V came to 5 bases and at J to 8 bases, leaving 8 bases not matched to a gene. Germline CDR1 is SGHVS and CDR2 is FQNEAQ. The length of the CDR3 is 14 residues. The CDR3 reads CASSPGTRGDEQFF. DNA of the CDR3: TGTGCCAGCAGCCCCGGGACTAGGGGGGATGAGCAGTTCTTC.

This sequence joins TRBV15 and TRBJ2-5; no clear D gene. This CDR3 contains 14 residues. V was pared by 1 base and J by 1 base, with 7 bases between. Looked up from germline, CDR1 is LNHNV and CDR2 is YYDKDF (reference sequence). CDR3 sequence reads: CATSRGSSQETQYF. Written as DNA, the CDR3 is TGTGCCACCAGCAGAGGAAGCAGCCAAGAGACCCAGTACTTC.

CDR3 in amino acids: CASSYTRDTGELFF. CDR3 DNA sequence: TGTGCCAGCAGTTACACTAGAGACACCGGGGAGCTGTTTTTT. This rearrangement joins TRBV6-5 to TRBJ2-2; perhaps TRBD2 as D (5 bases). The germline V and J ends were trimmed by 2 bases and 3 bases, with 7 bases remaining between them. The germline V gene encodes CDR1 MNHEY and CDR2 SVGAGI. The CDR3 is 14 residues long.

The sample holds one count of this clone. The CDR3: CASSQDLLLGTVRSGANVLTF. DNA of the CDR3: TGCGCCAGCAGCCAAGACTTATTGTTAGGGACGGTGCGCTCTGGGGCCAACGTCCTGACTTTC. V is TRBV4-3 and J is TRBJ2-6; either TRBD1 or TRBD2 may supply D (5 bases each). Per the germline V gene, CDR1 is LGHNA and CDR2 is YSLEER. CDR3 length: 21 amino acids. V lost 0 bases to trimming and J lost 0 bases, with 21 bases between them.

The V call is TRBV7-2, the J call TRBJ2-2; no clear D. Germline values: CDR1 SGHTA, CDR2 FQGNSA. V was pared by 7 bases and J by 6 bases, with 12 bases between. The CDR3 contains 13 residues. The CDR3 DNA reads TGTGCCAGCAATCTCCGTAAACCCGGGGAGCTGTTTTTT. Its translation is CASNLRKPGELFF.

The rearrangement links TRBV10-1 to TRBJ1-1, with TRBD1 as a possible D gene (5 bases). The CDR3 contains 16 residues. The germline CDR1 and CDR2 sequences are WNHNN and SYGVQD (reference sequence). Trimming removed 7 bases at V and 1 base at J, with 19 bases between. CDR3 bases: TGCGCCAGCACCACGCCTCTTGGGGGAAGGAACACTGAAGCTTTCTTT. Translated, it gives CASTTPLGGRNTEAFF.

This clone was detected once. The chain links TRBV4-1 to TRBJ2-7, with D possibly being TRBD2 (6 bases). With 1 base removed from V and 0 bases from J, the gap between germline ends came to 13 bases. Germline values: CDR1 MGHRA, CDR2 YSYEKL. The CDR3 loop spans 16 amino acids. CDR3 region: CASSQGDGSRSYEQYF. CDR3 coding DNA: TGCGCCAGCAGCCAAGGCGACGGGAGCCGCTCCTACGAGCAGTACTTC.

In nucleotides, the CDR3 is TGTGCCAGCAGCTCGGACCCCGGGACAGGGGGCGGTATGAGCAATCAGCCCCAGCATTTT. Translated: CASSSDPGTGGGMSNQPQHF. The rearrangement uses TRBV5-8 and TRBJ1-5, with 12 bases that match TRBD1. Trimming cost V 3 bases and J 1 base; bases outside gene matches: 14. Germline values: CDR1 SGHTS, CDR2 YDEGEE. The CDR3 contains 20 residues.

The rearrangement links TRBV20-1 to TRBJ1-4; 7 bases are shared with TRBD1. Germline CDR1 is DFQATT and CDR2 is SNEGSKA (reference sequence). V lost 5 bases to trimming and J lost 6 bases; unmatched junction nucleotides: 0. CDR3 length: 11 residues. In nucleotides, the CDR3 is TGCAGTGCTGGACAGGATGAAAAACTGTTTTTT. It translates to CSAGQDEKLFF.

The V and J genes are TRBV19 and TRBJ2-1, with D possibly being TRBD2 (6 bases). CDR3 length: 13 amino acids. Trimming removed 5 bases at V and 4 bases at J, with 9 bases between. Per the germline V gene, CDR1 is LNHDA and CDR2 is SQIVND (reference sequence). CDR3 bases: TGTGCCAGTAGTTCGCGGGGTTACAATGAGCAGTTCTTC. This encodes CASSSRGYNEQFF.

This chain connects TRBV19 to TRBJ2-1, with 7 bases aligning to TRBD2. The CDR3 is made up of 16 amino acids. The germline gives CDR1 LNHDA, CDR2 SQIVND (reference sequence). The trim removed 1 base at V and 2 bases at J, leaving 5 bases unmatched. The CDR3 DNA follows: TGTGCCAGTAGTATAGCGGGAAGCGGGGCCTACAATGAGCAGTTCTTC. Translating it yields CASSIAGSGAYNEQFF.

This clone occurred once. The chain joins TRBV10-3 to TRBJ1-1; perhaps TRBD1 as D (6 bases). Germline V lookup: CDR1 ENHRY, CDR2 SYGVKD. The CDR3 extends over 15 amino acids. Trimming stripped 0 bases from V and 4 bases from J, with 12 bases between. DNA of the CDR3: TGTGCCATCAGTGAGTCGCAGGGGCGTGGCACTGAAGCTTTCTTT. This sequence encodes CAISESQGRGTEAFF.

This clone was seen only once. The chain uses TRBV27 and TRBJ1-4, with D uncertain. Per germline, CDR1 MNHEY and CDR2 SMNVEV (reference sequence). The V end lost 2 bases, the J end lost 0 bases, and 16 bases lay between the germline ends. The CDR3 sequence is 18 residues long. In nucleotides, the CDR3 is TGTGCCAGCAGTTTAGTTTTTGGCAGCCGAGCAACTAATGAAAAACTGTTTTTT. It yields the protein CASSLVFGSRATNEKLFF. The full variable domain, its missing parts supplied by reference TRBV27 and TRBJ1-4, is EAQVTQNPRYLITVTGKKLTVTCSQNMNHEYMSWYRQDPGLGLRQIYYSMNVEVTDKGDVPEGYKVSRKEKRNFPLILESPSPNQTSLYFCASSLVFGSRATNEKLFFGSGTQLSVL.

This clone was counted a few times. V is TRBV4-1 and J is TRBJ2-1; 7 bases are shared with TRBD1. In germline, CDR1 is MGHRA, CDR2 YSYEKL. There are 15 residues in the CDR3. The trim removed 0 bases at V and 5 bases at J, leaving 4 bases unmatched. The DNA of the CDR3 is TGCGCCAGCAGCCAAGATGCGGACAGGAACAATGAGCAGTTCTTC. This codes for CASSQDADRNNEQFF.

The sample holds one count of this clone. The chain is built from TRBV11-2 and TRBJ2-2, with 9 bases aligning to TRBD1. This CDR3 has 15 amino acids. Germline V CDR1 and CDR2: SGHAT, FQNNGV. The trim removed 2 bases at V and 4 bases at J, leaving 2 bases unmatched. As DNA, the CDR3 is TGTGCCAGCAGCTTATCGGACAGGGGCACCGGGGAGCTGTTTTTT. Protein: CASSLSDRGTGELFF. The complete variable domain, with remaining parts taken from reference TRBV11-2 and TRBJ2-2, reads EAGVAQSPRYKIIEKRQSVAFWCNPISGHATLYWYQQILGQGPKLLIQFQNNGVVDDSQLPKDRFSAERLKGVDSTLKIQPAKLEDSAVYLCASSLSDRGTGELFFGEGSRLTVL.

This chain joins TRBV7-9 and TRBJ2-1, with 9 bases identical to TRBD1. J was trimmed by 6 bases and V by 3 bases; bases with no gene match: 0. CDR1 and CDR2 (germline): SEHNR, FQNEAQ (reference sequence). The CDR3 extends over 13 amino acids. In DNA, the CDR3 is TGTGCCAGCAGCTTGACAGGGGGCAATGAGCAGTTCTTC. It translates to CASSLTGGNEQFF.

V and J are TRBV15 and TRBJ1-6; D unclear. Germline CDR1 reads LNHNV; CDR2 reads YYDKDF (reference sequence). The CDR3 has 16 residues. The V end was cut by 0 bases, the J end by 8 bases, with 14 bases between. The CDR3 reads CATSRDWVKRDSPLHF. The CDR3 DNA reads as TGTGCCACCAGCAGAGACTGGGTCAAACGGGATTCACCCCTCCACTTT.

The genes are TRBV18 and TRBJ2-2; TRBD2 matches 10 bases. CDR1 is KGHSH, CDR2 LQKENI, per germline. The CDR3 is made up of 14 amino acids. The trim removed 4 bases at V and 4 bases at J, leaving 0 bases unmatched. In nucleotides, the CDR3 is TGTGCCAGCTCACGGACTAGCGGCACCGGGGAGCTGTTTTTT. Encoded protein: CASSRTSGTGELFF.

This clone was counted a few times. J is TRBJ2-1 and V is TRBV2; D is perhaps TRBD2 (6 bases). CDR1 is SNHLY, CDR2 FYNNEI, per germline. The CDR3 consists of 15 residues. V was clipped by 6 bases and J by 3 bases, with 15 bases between them. The CDR3 DNA reads TGTGCCAGCAGCCGAAGGGACTCCAACTACAATGAGCAGTTCTTC. Encoded protein: CASSRRDSNYNEQFF.

The V gene is TRBV4-3, the J gene TRBJ1-1; TRBD1 matches at 7 bases. Germline V CDR1 and CDR2: LGHNA, YSLEER. The CDR3 consists of 16 residues. V lost 5 bases, J lost 4 bases, and 13 bases stayed unmatched. DNA for the CDR3: TGCGCCAGCAGCACTAGACAGGGTGTGGGGACCACTGAAGCTTTCTTT. Translation: CASSTRQGVGTTEAFF.

V is TRBV7-8 and J is TRBJ1-2; TRBD1 aligns across 7 bases. V lost 1 base to trimming and J lost 8 bases; unmatched junction nucleotides: 10. CDR1 SGHVS and CDR2 FQNEAQ come from the germline V gene. This CDR3 has 15 amino acids. Written as DNA, the CDR3 is TGTGCCAGCAGCTTAGGGGGGACAGCGAGACGAGGCTACACCTTC. Translating it yields CASSLGGTARRGYTF.

The chain joins TRBV21-1 to TRBJ2-7; TRBD2, the table's D call, was not compared with the DNA. TRBV21-1 corresponds to a pseudogene. The CDR3 loop spans 16 amino acids. CDR3 in DNA: TGTGCCAGCAGCAAAGTCAATCGGGAGGTTCCCCTCGAGCAGTACTTC. Protein product: CASSKVNREVPLEQYF.

The V call is TRBV5-8, the J call TRBJ2-4; D tentatively reads TRBD1 or TRBD2 (5 bases each). Germline CDR1 and CDR2: SGHTS and YDEGEE. The CDR3 totals 15 residues. V lost 5 bases and J 1 base, leaving 13 bases between the germline ends. CDR3 protein: CASSTTGTAKNIQYF. In DNA, the CDR3 is TGTGCCAGCAGTACGACCGGGACCGCCAAAAACATTCAGTACTTC.